This record covers a single T cell receptor (beta chain). In the source study's methods: Reference gene primer amplification yielded estimated nucleated cell counts. Clones were sequenced by immunoSEQ multiplex PCR, and TCRdb holds only the in-frame ones, with some missing. That table furnishes V, J and clone size, whereas the DNA furnished D and trimming. Of about 85,000 clones in the sample, roughly 87% were seen once. These data originate in a study of blood T cell repertoires in COVID-19. On the study more broadly: Collection of acute and convalescent COVID-19 samples took place in the United States, Italy and Spain. PBMCs, B-cell-depleted T cells, or T cells provided the cDNA or gDNA that made up the material.

The length of the CDR3 is 16 residues. From germline, CDR1 is LGHNA and CDR2 YSLEER. The J segment lost 4 bases and the V segment lost 0 bases, leaving 6 bases of the junction unmatched. The source is a man aged 55 to 70 with acute or convalescent COVID-19. The sample consisted of peripheral blood. V gene TRBV4-3 combines with J gene TRBJ1-2; TRBD1 matches 9 bases. CDR3 loop: CASSQDWTGAGYGYTF. The CDR3 nucleotides are TGCGCCAGCAGCCAAGATTGGACAGGGGCAGGCTATGGCTACACCTTC.